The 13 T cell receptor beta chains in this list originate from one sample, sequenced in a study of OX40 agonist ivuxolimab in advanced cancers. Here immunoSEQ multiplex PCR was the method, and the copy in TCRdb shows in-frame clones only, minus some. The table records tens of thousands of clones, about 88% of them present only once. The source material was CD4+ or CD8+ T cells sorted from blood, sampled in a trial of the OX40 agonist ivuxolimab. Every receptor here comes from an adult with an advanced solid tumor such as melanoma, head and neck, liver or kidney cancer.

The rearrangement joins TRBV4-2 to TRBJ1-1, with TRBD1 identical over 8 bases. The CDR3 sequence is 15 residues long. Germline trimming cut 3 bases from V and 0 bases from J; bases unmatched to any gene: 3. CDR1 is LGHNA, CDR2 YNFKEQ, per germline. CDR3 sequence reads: CASSQRQGMNTEAFF. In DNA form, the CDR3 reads TGTGCCAGCAGCCAGCGACAGGGGATGAACACTGAAGCTTTCTTT.

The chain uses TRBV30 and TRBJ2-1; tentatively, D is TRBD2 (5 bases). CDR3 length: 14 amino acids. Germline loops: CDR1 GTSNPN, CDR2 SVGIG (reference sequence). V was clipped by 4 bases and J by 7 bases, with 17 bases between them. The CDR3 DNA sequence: TGTGCCTGGAAATTCCGGGCTACGGGGAATGAGCAGTTCTTC. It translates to CAWKFRATGNEQFF. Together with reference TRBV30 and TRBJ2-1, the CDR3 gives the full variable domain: SQTIHQWPATLVQPVGSPLSLECTVEGTSNPNLYWYRQAAGRGLQLLFYSVGIGQISSEVPQNLSASRPQDRQFILSSKKLLLSDSGFYLCAWKFRATGNEQFFGPGTRLTVL.

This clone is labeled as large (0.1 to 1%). The CDR3 bases are TGTGCCAGCAGCTCCGGGAATCTTCAGCCCCAGCATTTT. Protein product: CASSSGNLQPQHF. The rearrangement joins TRBV7-2 to TRBJ1-5; D uncertain. V was cut by 4 bases and J by 6 bases, with 10 bases left in between. Germline V CDR1 and CDR2: SGHTA, FQGNSA. This CDR3 has 13 residues.

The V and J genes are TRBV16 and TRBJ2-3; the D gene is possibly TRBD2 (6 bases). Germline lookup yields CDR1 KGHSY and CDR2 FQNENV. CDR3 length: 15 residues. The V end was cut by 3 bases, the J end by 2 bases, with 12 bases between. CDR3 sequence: CASSQGLLSTDTQYF. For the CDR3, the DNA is TGTGCCAGCAGCCAGGGACTCCTGTCCACAGATACGCAGTATTTT.

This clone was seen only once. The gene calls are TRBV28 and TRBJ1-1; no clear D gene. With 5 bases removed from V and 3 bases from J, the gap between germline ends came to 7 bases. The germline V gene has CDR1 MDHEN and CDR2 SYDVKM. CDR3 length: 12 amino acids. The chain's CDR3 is CASSKRDTEAFF. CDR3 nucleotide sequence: TGTGCCAGCAGTAAAAGAGACACTGAAGCTTTCTTT.

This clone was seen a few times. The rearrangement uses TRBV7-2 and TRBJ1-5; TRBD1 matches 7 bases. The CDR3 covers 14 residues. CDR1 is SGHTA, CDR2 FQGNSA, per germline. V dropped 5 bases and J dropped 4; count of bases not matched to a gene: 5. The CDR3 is CASSAGGGNQPQHF. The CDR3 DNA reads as TGTGCCAGCAGCGCAGGGGGTGGAAATCAGCCCCAGCATTTT.

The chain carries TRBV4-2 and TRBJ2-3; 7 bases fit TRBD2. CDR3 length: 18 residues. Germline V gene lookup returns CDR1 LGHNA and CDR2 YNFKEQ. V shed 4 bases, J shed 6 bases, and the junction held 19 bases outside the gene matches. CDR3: CASSPVGTGGGVLDTQYF. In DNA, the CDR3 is TGTGCCAGCAGCCCAGTTGGAACAGGCGGGGGTGTCCTGGATACGCAGTATTTT.

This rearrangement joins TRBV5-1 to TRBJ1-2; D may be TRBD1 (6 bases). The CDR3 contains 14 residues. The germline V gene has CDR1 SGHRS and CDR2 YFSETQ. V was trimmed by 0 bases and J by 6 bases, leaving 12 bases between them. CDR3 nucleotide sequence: TGCGCCAGCAGCTTGGCCCGACAGGCGAATGGCTACACCTTC. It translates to CASSLARQANGYTF.

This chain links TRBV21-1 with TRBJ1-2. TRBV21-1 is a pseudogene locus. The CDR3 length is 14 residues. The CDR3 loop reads CASSSKGTHYGYTF. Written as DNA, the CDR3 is TGTGCCAGCAGCAGCAAGGGGACTCACTATGGCTACACCTTC.

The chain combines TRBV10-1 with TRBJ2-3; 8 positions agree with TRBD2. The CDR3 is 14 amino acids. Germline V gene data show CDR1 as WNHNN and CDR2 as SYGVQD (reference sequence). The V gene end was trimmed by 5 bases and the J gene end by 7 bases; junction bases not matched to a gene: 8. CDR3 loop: CASSPSGRRNTQYF. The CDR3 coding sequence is TGCGCCAGCAGTCCTAGCGGGCGACGCAATACGCAGTATTTT.

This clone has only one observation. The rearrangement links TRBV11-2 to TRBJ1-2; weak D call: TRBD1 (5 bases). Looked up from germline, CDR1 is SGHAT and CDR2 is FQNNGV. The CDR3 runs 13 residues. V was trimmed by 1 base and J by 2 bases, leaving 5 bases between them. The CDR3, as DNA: TGTGCCAGCAGCTTAGCAGGGAACTATGGCTACACCTTC. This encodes CASSLAGNYGYTF. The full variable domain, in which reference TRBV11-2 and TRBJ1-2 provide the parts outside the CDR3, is EAGVAQSPRYKIIEKRQSVAFWCNPISGHATLYWYQQILGQGPKLLIQFQNNGVVDDSQLPKDRFSAERLKGVDSTLKIQPAKLEDSAVYLCASSLAGNYGYTFGSGTRLTVV.

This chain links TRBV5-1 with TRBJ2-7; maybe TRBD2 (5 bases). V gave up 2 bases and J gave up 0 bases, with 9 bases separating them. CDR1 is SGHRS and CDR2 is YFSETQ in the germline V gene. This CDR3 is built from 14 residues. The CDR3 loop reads CASSFEGASYEQYF. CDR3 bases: TGCGCCAGCAGCTTTGAGGGCGCCTCCTACGAGCAGTACTTC.

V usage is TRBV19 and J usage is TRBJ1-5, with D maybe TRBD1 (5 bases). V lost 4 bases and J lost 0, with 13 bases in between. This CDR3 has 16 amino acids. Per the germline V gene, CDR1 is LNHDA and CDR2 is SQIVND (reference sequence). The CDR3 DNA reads TGTGCCAGTAGTACCCACACAGGTAATAGCAATCAGCCCCAGCATTTT. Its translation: CASSTHTGNSNQPQHF.